The 30 T cell receptor beta chains listed next were all sequenced from one sample in a study of blood T cell repertoires in COVID-19. The repertoire was sequenced with immunoSEQ multiplex PCR; TCRdb's copy has only in-frame clones and lacks some. This sample has almost 200,000 clones, with around four fifths found just once. Sequencing was carried out using peripheral blood. The receptors here all came from a man aged 55 to 70 with COVID-19, enrolled during active disease.

V is TRBV20-1 and J is TRBJ2-1; 13 bases are a match to TRBD2. The CDR3 consists of 20 residues. V gave up 3 bases and J gave up 0 bases; unmatched junction bases: 14. The germline V gene encodes CDR1 DFQATT and CDR2 SNEGSKA (reference sequence). The CDR3 region is CSASGLAGVNSASSYNEQFF. In DNA, the CDR3 is TGCAGTGCTAGTGGACTAGCGGGAGTGAACTCAGCGAGCTCCTACAATGAGCAGTTCTTC.

The V call is TRBV4-3, the J call TRBJ2-7, with 8 bases that match TRBD1. CDR3 length: 16 residues. In germline, CDR1 is LGHNA, CDR2 YSLEER. V was pared by 0 bases and J by 6 bases, with 10 bases of the junction left unmatched. DNA for the CDR3: TGCGCCAGCAGCCAAGAGTGTACAGGGGGAGTAGGCGAGCAGTACTTC. It codes for CASSQECTGGVGEQYF.

This chain links TRBV2 with TRBJ2-7; TRBD1 matches 7 bases. CDR1 and CDR2 from the germline V gene are SNHLY and FYNNEI. J lost 4 bases, V lost 7 bases, and 13 bases had no gene match. The CDR3 contains 15 residues. The CDR3 DNA reads TGTGCCAGCACATGGTCGGCACAGGGGATTTACGAGCAGTACTTC. It codes for CASTWSAQGIYEQYF.

V and J are TRBV6-5 and TRBJ2-2, with 8 bases matching TRBD2. The CDR3 loop spans 13 amino acids. The junction had 4 bases not matched to a gene; V was cut back by 0 bases and J by 13 bases. CDR1 MNHEY and CDR2 SVGAGI come from the germline V gene. The CDR3 DNA sequence: TGTGCCAGCAGTTACTCGAGCGGGAGTGGGCTGTTTTTT. It is translated as CASSYSSGSGLFF.

The genes are TRBV7-9 and TRBJ1-1; D is ambiguous. This CDR3 has 14 residues. Germline CDR1 SEHNR, CDR2 FQNEAQ (reference sequence). Trimming removed 1 base at V and 5 bases at J, with 11 bases between. For the CDR3, the DNA is TGTGCCAGCAGCTTAGGACTGGGAGGAACTGAAGCTTTCTTT. Residues: CASSLGLGGTEAFF.

The chain couples TRBV10-2 to TRBJ1-5; no firm D call. Germline CDR1 reads WSHSY; CDR2 reads SAAADI. Between the trimmed V and J ends, which lost 4 bases and 3 bases, there was a span of 16 bases. This CDR3 region has 16 residues. The CDR3 coding sequence is TGCGCCAGCAGTGCCGCGGGTCTTGTACCCAATCAGCCCCAGCATTTT. Amino acids: CASSAAGLVPNQPQHF.

The rearrangement links TRBV28 to TRBJ2-5; 11 nucleotides match TRBD1. CDR3 size: 15 residues. With V trimmed by 7 bases and J by 0 bases, 4 bases remained unmatched. Germline CDR1 is MDHEN and CDR2 is SYDVKM. CDR3 amino acids: CASKVGQGDQETQYF. The CDR3 coding sequence is TGTGCCAGCAAAGTGGGACAGGGGGACCAAGAGACCCAGTACTTC.

J is TRBJ1-3 and V is TRBV19; possibly TRBD1 for D (6 bases). Trimming took 3 bases from V and 0 from J, leaving 18 bases between them. The CDR3 is made up of 18 amino acids. CDR1 and CDR2 from the germline V gene are LNHDA and SQIVND (reference sequence). CDR3 bases: TGTGCCAGTAGTATTTCAGGGGCGGCAGGCGTCTCTGGAAACACCATATATTTT. It codes for CASSISGAAGVSGNTIYF.

The chain couples TRBV7-3 to TRBJ2-2, with 9 nucleotides matching TRBD2. The CDR3 contains 15 residues. J gave up 5 bases and V 4 bases, and 5 bases lay outside the gene matches. Germline assignment: CDR1 SGHTA and CDR2 FQGTGA. The CDR3 region is CASSSLAGPTGELFF. In nucleotides, the CDR3 is TGTGCCAGCAGCTCCCTAGCGGGGCCGACCGGGGAGCTGTTTTTT.

The chain employs TRBV28 and TRBJ1-5; a possible D gene is TRBD1 (6 bases). Germline V gene data show CDR1 as MDHEN and CDR2 as SYDVKM. V was cut by 8 bases and J by 5 bases, with 19 bases left in between. CDR3 size: 15 residues. The CDR3 sequence: CASSSGQGSDQPQHF. As DNA, the CDR3 is TGTGCCAGCTCCTCAGGGCAGGGGAGTGATCAGCCCCAGCATTTT.

The J gene is TRBJ1-1, the V gene TRBV10-1, with D tentatively TRBD1 (5 bases). Trimming left V 5 bases short and J 1 base short, with 8 bases between. Germline-derived CDR1 and CDR2 are WNHNN and SYGVQD (reference sequence). This CDR3 has 13 residues. This chain's CDR3 is CASSTGQNTEAFF. CDR3 nucleotides: TGCGCCAGCAGTACCGGACAGAACACTGAAGCTTTCTTT.

The chain links TRBV11-2 to TRBJ2-3; 9 positions agree with TRBD1. Germline loops: CDR1 SGHAT, CDR2 FQNNGV. CDR3 length: 14 residues. With V trimmed by 1 base and J by 8 bases, 4 bases remained unmatched. The CDR3 coding sequence is TGTGCCAGCAGCTTAGGGGACAGGGTTGGTACGCAGTATTTT. Protein product: CASSLGDRVGTQYF.

This chain connects TRBV12-3 or TRBV12-4 to TRBJ2-1, with 8 nucleotides matching TRBD2. With 8 bases clipped from V and 6 bases from J, the junction kept 3 bases outside the gene matches. CDR3 length: 12 residues. The CDR3 reads CASGLAGNEQFF. Written as DNA, the CDR3 is TGTGCCAGCGGCCTAGCGGGCAATGAGCAGTTCTTC.

Only one count was recorded for this clone. The gene calls are TRBV9 and TRBJ2-5, with 10 bases fitting TRBD1. The V gene end was trimmed by 2 bases and the J gene end by 3 bases; junction bases not matched to a gene: 4. Germline CDR1 and CDR2: SGDLS and YYNGEE. This CDR3 has 15 residues. The CDR3 sequence is CASSVTGTGEETQYF. DNA for the CDR3: TGTGCCAGCAGCGTTACCGGGACAGGGGAAGAGACCCAGTACTTC.

This chain joins TRBV7-2 and TRBJ1-2; D might be TRBD1 (5 bases). Between the trimmed V and J ends, which lost 5 bases and 5 bases, there was a span of 18 bases. This CDR3 has 15 residues. Germline CDR1 is SGHTA and CDR2 is FQGNSA. This CDR3 is CASSISRASVYGYTF. CDR3 coding DNA: TGTGCCAGCAGCATCTCCAGGGCCTCGGTATATGGCTACACCTTC.

Only a few counts were recorded for this clone. The chain links TRBV18 to TRBJ1-5; 9 positions match TRBD1. CDR3 length: 14 residues. The germline V gene has CDR1 KGHSH and CDR2 LQKENI. V dropped 4 bases and J dropped 5; count of bases not matched to a gene: 3. CDR3 in amino acids: CASSRGQGYQPQHF. The CDR3 DNA reads TGTGCCAGCTCACGGGGACAGGGTTATCAGCCCCAGCATTTT.

The chain combines TRBV6-5 with TRBJ2-7; 9 bases align to TRBD1. The germline V gene has CDR1 MNHEY and CDR2 SVGAGI. The length of the CDR3 is 15 residues. V gave up 7 bases and J gave up 5 bases; unmatched junction bases: 12. The CDR3 loop reads CASTHGGTGTNEQYF. In DNA form, the CDR3 reads TGTGCCAGCACTCACGGGGGGACAGGGACTAACGAGCAGTACTTC.

Remarks on this clone: Other DNA sequences of this sample code for an identical CDR3. The chain links TRBV4-1 to TRBJ2-2; the match to TRBD2 covers 7 bases. Germline trimming cut 1 base from V and 5 bases from J; bases unmatched to any gene: 1. This CDR3 region has 14 residues. Germline CDR1 is MGHRA and CDR2 is YSYEKL. CDR3 in amino acids: CASSQGEGTGELFF. Written as DNA, the CDR3 is TGCGCCAGCAGCCAAGGGGAGGGGACCGGGGAGCTGTTTTTT.

This chain connects TRBV28 to TRBJ1-3, with 7 bases matching TRBD1. The CDR3 has 13 residues. Germline-derived CDR1 and CDR2 are MDHEN and SYDVKM. J lost 4 bases, V lost 5 bases, and 2 bases had no gene match. CDR3 nucleotide sequence: TGTGCCAGCAGTCCAGGGGGAGGAAACACCATATATTTT. Protein sequence: CASSPGGGNTIYF.

This clone was seen once. This chain joins TRBV27 and TRBJ2-7; perhaps TRBD2 as D (6 bases). With 2 bases removed from V and 3 bases from J, the gap between germline ends came to 14 bases. This CDR3 spans 15 amino acids. Germline CDR1 MNHEY, CDR2 SMNVEV (reference sequence). In DNA form, the CDR3 reads TGTGCCAGCAGTTTAAGGGGACTGACTAACTACGAGCAGTACTTC. Its protein is CASSLRGLTNYEQYF.

V is TRBV19 and J is TRBJ1-2; perhaps TRBD1 as D (5 bases). V lost 7 bases and J lost 3, with 15 bases in between. CDR3 length: 14 amino acids. Germline V CDR1 and CDR2: LNHDA, SQIVND (reference sequence). CDR3 sequence reads: CASNRQNSHYGYTF. DNA for the CDR3: TGTGCCAGTAACCGACAGAATTCCCACTATGGCTACACCTTC.

This clone turned up a few times. V gene TRBV10-3 combines with J gene TRBJ1-6, with D perhaps matching TRBD1 (6 bases). Germline V gives CDR1 ENHRY, CDR2 SYGVKD. The CDR3 contains 14 residues. V gave up 5 bases and J gave up 7 bases, with 12 bases separating them. CDR3 sequence: CAISREGVNSPLHF. CDR3 DNA: TGTGCCATCAGTAGGGAGGGGGTAAATTCACCCCTCCACTTT.

The rearrangement links TRBV10-3 to TRBJ2-7; no firm D call. Trimming removed 4 bases from V and 2 bases from J, with 9 bases in between. CDR1 and CDR2 (germline): ENHRY, SYGVKD. This CDR3 has 13 amino acids. Here the CDR3 reads CAISVEQPYEQYF. CDR3 DNA sequence: TGTGCCATCAGTGTAGAACAGCCCTACGAGCAGTACTTC.

The chain joins TRBV3-1 (or the pseudogene TRBV3-2) to TRBJ1-3; 10 nucleotides align to TRBD2. The J call may be incorrect, as the DNA end agrees better with TRBJ2-2. CDR1 and CDR2 (germline): LGHDT, YNNKEL (reference sequence). CDR3 length equals 17 residues. The CDR3 sequence: CASSLRSSGRRTGELFF. CDR3 coding DNA: TGTGCCAGCAGCCTTCGTTCTAGCGGGAGAAGGACCGGGGAGCTGTTTTTT.

The V gene is TRBV10-3, the J gene TRBJ2-3; 8 bases are shared with TRBD2. CDR1 and CDR2 from the germline V gene are ENHRY and SYGVKD. The V gene end was trimmed by 5 bases and the J gene end by 4 bases; junction bases not matched to a gene: 5. This CDR3 comprises 14 residues. CDR3 sequence (DNA): TGTGCCATCAGTTCGGGGGGGGAGGCAGATACGCAGTATTTT. It translates to CAISSGGEADTQYF.

The chain links TRBV10-1 to TRBJ2-7; 8 positions agree with TRBD1. Losses at the gene ends were 6 bases for V and 1 base for J; bases not matched to a gene: 8. The germline CDR1 and CDR2 sequences are WNHNN and SYGVQD (reference sequence). The CDR3 has 15 amino acids. The CDR3 is CASSLGQGGSYEQYF. The CDR3 DNA is TGCGCCAGCAGCCTAGGACAGGGTGGGTCCTACGAGCAGTACTTC.

This sequence joins TRBV20-1 and TRBJ2-1; possibly TRBD2 for D (6 bases). Looked up from germline, CDR1 is DFQATT and CDR2 is SNEGSKA (reference sequence). This CDR3 contains 14 residues. V was cut by 3 bases and J by 0 bases, with 9 bases left in between. CDR3 region: CSASFGSSYNEQFF. CDR3 in DNA: TGCAGTGCTAGTTTCGGGAGCTCCTACAATGAGCAGTTCTTC.

This clone was counted only a few times. The V gene is TRBV6-5, the J gene TRBJ2-3, with 10 bases lining up with TRBD1. Germline-derived CDR1 and CDR2 are MNHEY and SVGAGI. The V and J ends lost 6 bases and 6 bases, in that order; junction bases with no gene match: 6. The CDR3 consists of 14 residues. The CDR3: CASRNWGQGDTQYF. For the CDR3, the DNA is TGTGCCAGCAGGAACTGGGGACAGGGGGATACGCAGTATTTT.

J is TRBJ2-7 and V is TRBV5-1; D possibly corresponds to TRBD1 (6 bases). The CDR3 loop spans 17 amino acids. The V end was cut by 4 bases, the J end by 1 base, with 21 bases between. CDR1 is SGHRS, CDR2 YFSETQ, per germline. The CDR3 DNA sequence: TGCGCCAGCAGCCGACCATTAGGCACAGGGTGGTCCTACGAGCAGTACTTC. It yields the protein CASSRPLGTGWSYEQYF.

V gene TRBV5-1 combines with J gene TRBJ2-5, with D perhaps matching TRBD1 (6 bases). The J call may be incorrect, as the DNA end agrees better with TRBJ2-7. The CDR3 is 13 amino acids. From germline, CDR1 is SGHRS and CDR2 YFSETQ. The CDR3 protein is CASSTGQSYEQYF. Written as DNA, the CDR3 is TGCGCCAGCAGCACAGGACAGTCCTACGAGCAGTACTTC.